This T cell receptor beta chain originates from a study of T cells in Graves' hyperthyroidism and ophthalmopathy (dated by TCRdb to between 2017 and 2020). Study-level background: To identify distinguishing TCR V-J signatures, a discovery cohort of about 100 patients was used, comprising 43 with Graves' ophthalmopathy and some 57 with stable Graves' hyperthyroidism. Whether ophthalmopathy could be predicted prospectively was tested in an independent validation cohort made up of under 20 hyperthyroidism patients plus 17 patients who later progressed to ophthalmopathy. The 100 or so discovery patients were randomly split 7:3 into training and test sets. Thyroid tissue and blood T-cell repertoires from about six Graves' hyperthyroidism patients were also compared in the study. Once sampling was done, hyperthyroidism patients were given methimazole at a starting dose of 30 mg daily, whereas ophthalmopathy patients were given high-dose intravenous methylprednisolone. According to the paper, TCR Vbeta CDR3 sequencing was carried out on 120 to 150 peripheral blood samples, which came from around 43 ophthalmopathy, 75 or so hyperthyroidism and roughly 17 progressor patients.

Any patient with an uncontrolled infection, another autoimmune disease, pregnancy or lactation was excluded. Diagnoses relied on clinical symptoms, serum thyroxine and TRAb, thyroid ultrasound and orbital computed tomography. Trizol reagent was used to extract total RNA, and RNA quality was then checked on an Agilent 2100 Bioanalyzer. The TCR beta CDR3 regions were amplified from RNA transcripts. A first-round RT-PCR of the TCR CDR3 used the HTBI primer set with the Qiagen OneStep RT-PCR kit. Libraries were constructed in a second round of multiplex PCR, after which size selection and purification were performed. Sequencing of the libraries was done on an Illumina HiSeq2000 using paired-end 100 bp reads. Processing in the source paper ran as follows. SOAPnuke was used to process the raw data, removing reads that contained adapters or uncalled bases, had a mean Phred below 15, or lacked an exact match to the constant primer or identifier. High-quality paired reads were merged using COPE v1.2.5, and each unique nucleotide sequence was defined as a clonotype. Clonotypes were aligned to IMGT TRBV, TRBD and TRBJ reference segments using MiTCR v1.1. Analysis was restricted to V-J combinations with a frequency above 0.0001, which covered roughly 99% of repertoires. A TCS score was defined as the ratio of F50 (clonal expansion) to E x V (chaos), with BLOSUM62-based TCRdist applied between CDR3 peptides within each V-J. Welch's t-statistics and random forest reduced just over 500 V-J features to 10 to 15, which were used in a naive Bayes classifier (R e1071). The Morisita-Horn index was used to measure how similar the thyroid and blood repertoires were. In TCRdb, the public reads were trimmed at Q25 with fastp and aligned with MiXCR, with productive beta chains retained. Each CDR3 protein appears once, grouped with its most common genes and DNA. TCRdb, not the authors, supplied the V and J calls. This sample has roughly 500,000 distinct CDR3 sequences in its table, and 46% of those were observed once. The top ten clones comprise about 45% of the sample.

Points the paper makes about the study in general: Blood samples also contained most of the expanded thyroid clonotypes (frequency above 0.001), which suggests that blood repertoires may reflect thyroid immune responses. Sample size was not statistically predetermined, and blinding of investigators to group allocation was not performed. During validation, the model predicted progression to ophthalmopathy a median of around six months ahead of onset, with roughly 65% sensitivity and 72% to 80% specificity. A 13 V-J signature model separated ophthalmopathy from stable hyperthyroidism, with around 91% sensitivity and 81.08% specificity in cross-validation and 80%/75% in testing.

Counted from cysteine to phenylalanine, this CDR3 has 13 amino acids. The retained sequence is limited to the CDR3, 39 bases, with the frame set at the first base. A distance of 7 bases separates the germline ends of V and J, which lose 0 bases and 4 bases respectively. Looking up the germline V gene (reference sequence) yields CDR1 SEHNR and CDR2 FQNEAQ. Points on this clonotype: Its binding antigen is unknown. No base qualities exist here, and no much larger clone lies one base off it.

The specimen sequenced was peripheral blood or thyroid tissue (not recorded which). The clonotype was recovered from an adult woman with Graves' disease, either hyperthyroidism or ophthalmopathy (not recorded which). Recombination joined TRBV7-9 with TRBJ2-7; a confident D gene designation cannot be given. The CDR3 has the sequence CASSLAVIYEQYF. The bases are TGTGCCAGCAGCTTAGCGGTCATATACGAGCAGTACTTC.